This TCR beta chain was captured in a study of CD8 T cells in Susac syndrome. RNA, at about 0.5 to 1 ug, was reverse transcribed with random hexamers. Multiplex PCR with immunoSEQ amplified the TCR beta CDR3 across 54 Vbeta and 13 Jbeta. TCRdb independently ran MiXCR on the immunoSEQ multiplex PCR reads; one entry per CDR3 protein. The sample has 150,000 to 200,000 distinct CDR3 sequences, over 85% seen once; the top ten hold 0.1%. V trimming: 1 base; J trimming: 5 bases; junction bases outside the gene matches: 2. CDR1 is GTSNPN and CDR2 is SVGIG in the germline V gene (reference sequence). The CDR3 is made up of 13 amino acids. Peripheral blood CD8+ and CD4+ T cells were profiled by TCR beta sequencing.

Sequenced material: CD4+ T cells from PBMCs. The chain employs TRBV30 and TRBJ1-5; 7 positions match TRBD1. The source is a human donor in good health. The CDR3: CAWSARGDQPQHF. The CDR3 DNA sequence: TGTGCCTGGAGTGCCAGGGGGGATCAGCCCCAGCATTTT.